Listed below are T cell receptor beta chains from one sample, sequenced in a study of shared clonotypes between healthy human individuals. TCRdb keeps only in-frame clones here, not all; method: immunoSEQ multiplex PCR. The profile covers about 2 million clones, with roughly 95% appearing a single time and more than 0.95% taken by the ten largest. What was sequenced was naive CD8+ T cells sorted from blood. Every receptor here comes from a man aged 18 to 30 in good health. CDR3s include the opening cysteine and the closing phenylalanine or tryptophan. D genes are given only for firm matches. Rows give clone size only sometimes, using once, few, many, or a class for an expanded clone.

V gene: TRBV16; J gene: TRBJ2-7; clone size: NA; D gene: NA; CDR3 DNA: TGTGCCAGCAGCCAACCAGGGGTGACCGACGAGCAGTACTTC; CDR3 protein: CASSQPGVTDEQYF
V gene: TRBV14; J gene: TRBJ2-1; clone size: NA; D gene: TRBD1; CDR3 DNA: TGTGCCAGCAGCCAAGGGACAGGGGGTCTTACGCAGTTCTTC; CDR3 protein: CASSQGTGGLTQFF
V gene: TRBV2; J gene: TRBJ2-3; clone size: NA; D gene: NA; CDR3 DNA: TGTGCCAGCAATTCTCGGCAGAATACGCAGTATTTT; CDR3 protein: CASNSRQNTQYF
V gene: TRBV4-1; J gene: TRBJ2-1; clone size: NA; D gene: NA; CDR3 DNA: TGCGCCAGCAGCCCCCGCGGGGCGGAGGACAATGAGCAGTTCTTC; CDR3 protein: CASSPRGAEDNEQFF
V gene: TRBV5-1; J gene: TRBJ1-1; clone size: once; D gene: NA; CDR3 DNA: TGCGCCAGCAGCTTGGGCAGGACGAACACTGAAGCTTTCTTT; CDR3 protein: CASSLGRTNTEAFF
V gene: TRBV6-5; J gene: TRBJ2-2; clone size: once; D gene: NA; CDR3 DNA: TGTGCCAGCAGTTACTCGATGGGGGAGAGGGCCGGGGAGCTGTTTTTT; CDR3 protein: CASSYSMGERAGELFF
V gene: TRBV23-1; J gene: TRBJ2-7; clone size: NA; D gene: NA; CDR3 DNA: TGCGCCAGCAGTCAAACGATACGCATCTACGAGCAGTACTTC; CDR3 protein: CASSQTIRIYEQYF
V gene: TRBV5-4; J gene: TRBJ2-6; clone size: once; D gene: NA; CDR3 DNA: TGTGCCAGCAGCTTGGCTGGGTACAGCTCTGGGGCCAACGTCCTGACTTTC; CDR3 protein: CASSLAGYSSGANVLTF
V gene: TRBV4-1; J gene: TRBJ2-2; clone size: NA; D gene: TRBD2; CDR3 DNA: TGCGCCAGCAGCCGCAACCCGGGACTAGCGGGAGAGACCGGGGAGCTGTTTTTT; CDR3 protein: CASSRNPGLAGETGELFF
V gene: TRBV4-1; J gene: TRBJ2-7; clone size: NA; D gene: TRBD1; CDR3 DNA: TGCGCCAGCAGGCCTAATCCGGGACAGGGGTACGAGCAGTACTTC; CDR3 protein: CASRPNPGQGYEQYF
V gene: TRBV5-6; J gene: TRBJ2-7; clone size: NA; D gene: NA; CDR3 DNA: TGTGCCAGCAGCTGGCGACAGGCCACCTACGAGCAGTACTTC; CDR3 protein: CASSWRQATYEQYF
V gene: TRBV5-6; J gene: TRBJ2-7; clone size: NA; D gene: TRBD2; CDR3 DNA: TGTGCCAGCAGCTTGGGGCTAGCGGGCGAGCAGTACTTC; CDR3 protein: CASSLGLAGEQYF
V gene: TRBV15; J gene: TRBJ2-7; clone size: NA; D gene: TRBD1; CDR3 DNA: TGTGCCACCAGCGGGACAGGGTCCTACGAGCAGTACTTC; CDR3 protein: CATSGTGSYEQYF
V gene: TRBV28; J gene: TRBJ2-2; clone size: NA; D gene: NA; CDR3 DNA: TGTGCCAGCAGTTTAGAACAGATAAACACCGGGGAGCTGTTTTTT; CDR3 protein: CASSLEQINTGELFF
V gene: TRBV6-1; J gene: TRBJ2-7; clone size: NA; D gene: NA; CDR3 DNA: TGTGCCAGCAGTGCTCACTCTTCCTACGAGCAGTACTTC; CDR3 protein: CASSAHSSYEQYF
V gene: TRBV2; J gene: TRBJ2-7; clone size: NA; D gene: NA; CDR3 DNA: TGTGCCATCAAGCCCCGGGGTACCTACGAGCAGTACTTC; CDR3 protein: CAIKPRGTYEQYF
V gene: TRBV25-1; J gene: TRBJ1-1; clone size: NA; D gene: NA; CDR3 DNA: TGTGCCAGCAGTGAATCGATCGCTTCAGGGACTGAAGCTTTCTTT; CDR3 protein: CASSESIASGTEAFF
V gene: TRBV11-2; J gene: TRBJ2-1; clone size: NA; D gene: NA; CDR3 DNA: TGTGCCAGCAGCTTAGATTGGGCGGGCCTCGGAGGATACAATGAGCAGTTCTTC; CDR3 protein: CASSLDWAGLGGYNEQFF
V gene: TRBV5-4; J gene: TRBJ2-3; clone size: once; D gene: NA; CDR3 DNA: TGTGCCAGCAGCACAGGGACAGATACGCAGTATTTT; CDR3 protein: CASSTGTDTQYF
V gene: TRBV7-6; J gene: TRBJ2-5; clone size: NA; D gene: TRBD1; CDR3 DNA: TGTGCCAGCAGCCGGACAGGGGCCCAAGAGACCCAGTACTTC; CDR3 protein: CASSRTGAQETQYF
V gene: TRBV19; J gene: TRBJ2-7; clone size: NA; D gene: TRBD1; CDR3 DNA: TGTGCCAGTAGTGCCCGGGACAGGAGCCCCTACGAGCAGTACTTC; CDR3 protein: CASSARDRSPYEQYF
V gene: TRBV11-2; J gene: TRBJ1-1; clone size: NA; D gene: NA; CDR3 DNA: TGTGCCAGCGGACGAGTGGCCCTGAACACTGAAGCTTTCTTT; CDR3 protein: CASGRVALNTEAFF
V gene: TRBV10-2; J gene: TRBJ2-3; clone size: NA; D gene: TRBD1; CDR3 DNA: TGCGCCAGCAGCGGACAGGGCAGCACAGATACGCAGTATTTT; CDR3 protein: CASSGQGSTDTQYF
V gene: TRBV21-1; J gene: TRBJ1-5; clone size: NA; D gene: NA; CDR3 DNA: TGTGCCAGCAGCAAGGGGGGACAGGCTAATAGCAATCAGCCCCAGCATTTT; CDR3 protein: CASSKGGQANSNQPQHF
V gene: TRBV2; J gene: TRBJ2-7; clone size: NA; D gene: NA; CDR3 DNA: TGTGCCAGCAGTGAGGGGGCGAAGACGTACGAGCAGTACTTC; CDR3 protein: CASSEGAKTYEQYF
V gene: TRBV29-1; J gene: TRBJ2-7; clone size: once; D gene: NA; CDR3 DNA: TGCAGCGTTGAAGGGGCAAAGGGGGAGGCCGTCTACGAGCAGTACTTC; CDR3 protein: CSVEGAKGEAVYEQYF
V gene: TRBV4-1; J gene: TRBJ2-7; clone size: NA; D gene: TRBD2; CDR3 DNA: TGCGCCAGCAGCCAGGGCAAGGGCGGGGGGGCCTACGAGCAGTACTTC; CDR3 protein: CASSQGKGGGAYEQYF
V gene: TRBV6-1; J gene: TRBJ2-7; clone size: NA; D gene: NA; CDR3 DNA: TGTGCCAGCAGTGTTAACCGGGGGGGGACAGGGAGCTACGAGCAGTACTTC; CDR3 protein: CASSVNRGGTGSYEQYF
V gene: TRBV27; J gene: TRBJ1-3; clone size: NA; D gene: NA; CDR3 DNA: TGTGCCAGCAGTTCCCCGTGGTCCGGCAGAAACACCATATATTTT; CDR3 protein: CASSSPWSGRNTIYF
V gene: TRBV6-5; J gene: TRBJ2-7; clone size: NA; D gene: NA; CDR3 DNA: TGTGCCAGCAGTAGCACGTACGAGCAGTACTTC; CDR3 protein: CASSSTYEQYF
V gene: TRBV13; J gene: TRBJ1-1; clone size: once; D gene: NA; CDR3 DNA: TGTGCCAGCAACCACGAGGGGGAGTCGGAAGCTTTCTTT; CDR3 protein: CASNHEGESEAFF
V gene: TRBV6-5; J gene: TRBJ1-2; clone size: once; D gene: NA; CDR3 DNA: TGTGCCAGCAGTTACCATCTAGGATATGGCTACACCTTC; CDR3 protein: CASSYHLGYGYTF
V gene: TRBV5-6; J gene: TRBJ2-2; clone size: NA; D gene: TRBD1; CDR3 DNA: TGTGCCAGCAGCTTTACCCCTGGGACAGGGTACACCGGGGAGCTGTTTTTT; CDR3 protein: CASSFTPGTGYTGELFF
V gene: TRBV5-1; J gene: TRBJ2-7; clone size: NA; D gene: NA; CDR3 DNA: TGCGCCAGCAGCTCCGGGACCTCCTACGAGCAGTACTTC; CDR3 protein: CASSSGTSYEQYF
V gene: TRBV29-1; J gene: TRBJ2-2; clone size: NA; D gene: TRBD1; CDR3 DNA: TGCAGCGTTGCCGGGACAGGAGCCAGTCGGGGGCCCGGGGAGCTGTTTTTT; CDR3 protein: CSVAGTGASRGPGELFF
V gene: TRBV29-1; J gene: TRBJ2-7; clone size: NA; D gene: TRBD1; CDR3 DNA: TGCAGCGTTGTCTTTGGACAGGCAACGTTCTACGAGCAGTACTTC; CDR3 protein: CSVVFGQATFYEQYF
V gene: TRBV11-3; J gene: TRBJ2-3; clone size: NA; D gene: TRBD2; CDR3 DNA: TGTGCCAGCAGCCCACGGACTAGCGGGGGGGCCACAGATACGCAGTATTTT; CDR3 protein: CASSPRTSGGATDTQYF
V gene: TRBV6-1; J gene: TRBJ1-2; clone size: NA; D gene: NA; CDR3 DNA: TGTGCCAGGGACGAATCCACCTTC; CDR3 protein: CARDESTF